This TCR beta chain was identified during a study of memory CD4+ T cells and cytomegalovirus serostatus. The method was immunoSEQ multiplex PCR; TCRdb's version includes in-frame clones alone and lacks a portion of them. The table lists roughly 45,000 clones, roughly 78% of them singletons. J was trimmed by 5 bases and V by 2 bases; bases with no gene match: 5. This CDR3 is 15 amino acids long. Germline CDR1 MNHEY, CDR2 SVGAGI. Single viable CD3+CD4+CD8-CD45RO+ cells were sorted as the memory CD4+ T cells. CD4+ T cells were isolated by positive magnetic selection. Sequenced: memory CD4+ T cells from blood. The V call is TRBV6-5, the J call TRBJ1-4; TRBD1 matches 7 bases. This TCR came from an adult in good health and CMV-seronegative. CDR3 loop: CASSYDGTENEKLFF. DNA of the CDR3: TGTGCCAGCAGTTACGACGGGACAGAGAATGAAAAACTGTTTTTT.